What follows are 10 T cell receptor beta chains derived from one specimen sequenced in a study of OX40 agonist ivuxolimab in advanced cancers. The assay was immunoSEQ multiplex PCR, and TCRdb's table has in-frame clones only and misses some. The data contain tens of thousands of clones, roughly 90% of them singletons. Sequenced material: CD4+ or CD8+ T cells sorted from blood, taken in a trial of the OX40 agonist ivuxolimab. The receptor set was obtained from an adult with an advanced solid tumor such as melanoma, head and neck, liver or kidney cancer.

The CDR3 spells CASSPGQHTEAFF. DNA of the CDR3: TGTGCCAGCAGTCCGGGACAGCACACTGAAGCTTTCTTT. The chain joins TRBV28 to TRBJ1-1, with TRBD1 matching over 7 bases. J gave up 3 bases and V 5 bases, and 3 bases lay outside the gene matches. This CDR3 comprises 13 residues. Germline V lookup: CDR1 MDHEN, CDR2 SYDVKM.

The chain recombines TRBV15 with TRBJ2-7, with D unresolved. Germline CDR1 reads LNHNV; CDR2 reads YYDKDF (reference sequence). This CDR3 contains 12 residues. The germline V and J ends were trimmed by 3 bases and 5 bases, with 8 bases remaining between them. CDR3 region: CATSSGLNEQYF. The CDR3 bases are TGTGCCACCAGCAGTGGGCTAAACGAGCAGTACTTC.

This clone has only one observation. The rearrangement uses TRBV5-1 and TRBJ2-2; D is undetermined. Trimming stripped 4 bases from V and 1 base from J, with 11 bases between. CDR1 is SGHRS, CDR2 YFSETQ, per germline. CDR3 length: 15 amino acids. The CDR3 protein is CASSPSEKNTGELFF. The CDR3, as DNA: TGCGCCAGCAGCCCCTCGGAGAAGAACACCGGGGAGCTGTTTTTT.

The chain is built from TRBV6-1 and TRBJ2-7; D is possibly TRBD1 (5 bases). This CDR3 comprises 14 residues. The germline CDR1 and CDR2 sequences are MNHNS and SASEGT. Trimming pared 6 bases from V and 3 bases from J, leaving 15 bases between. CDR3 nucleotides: TGTGCCAGCAGAAGGGGAAGGTCGGTCTACGAGCAGTACTTC. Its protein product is CASRRGRSVYEQYF.

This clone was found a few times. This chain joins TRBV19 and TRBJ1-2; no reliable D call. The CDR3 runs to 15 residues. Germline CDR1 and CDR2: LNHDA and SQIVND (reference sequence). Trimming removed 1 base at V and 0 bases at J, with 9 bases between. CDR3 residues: CASSIGSRANYGYTF. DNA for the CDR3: TGTGCCAGTAGTATAGGATCAAGAGCTAACTATGGCTACACCTTC.

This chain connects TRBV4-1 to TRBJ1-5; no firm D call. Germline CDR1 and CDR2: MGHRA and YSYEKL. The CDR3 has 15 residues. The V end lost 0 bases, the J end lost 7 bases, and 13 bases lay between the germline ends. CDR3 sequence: CASSQERSGGQPQHF. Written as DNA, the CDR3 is TGCGCCAGCAGCCAAGAGAGGAGCGGAGGACAGCCCCAGCATTTT.

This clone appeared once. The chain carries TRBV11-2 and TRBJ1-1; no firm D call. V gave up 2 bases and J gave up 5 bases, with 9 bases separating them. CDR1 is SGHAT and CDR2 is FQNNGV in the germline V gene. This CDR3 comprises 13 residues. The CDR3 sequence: CASSLTQRTEAFF. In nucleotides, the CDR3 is TGTGCCAGCAGCTTAACGCAGAGGACTGAAGCTTTCTTT.

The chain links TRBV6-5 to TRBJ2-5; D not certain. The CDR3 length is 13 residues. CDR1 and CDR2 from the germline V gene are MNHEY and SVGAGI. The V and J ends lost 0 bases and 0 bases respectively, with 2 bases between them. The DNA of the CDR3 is TGTGCCAGCAGTTACTCACACCAAGAGACCCAGTACTTC. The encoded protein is CASSYSHQETQYF.

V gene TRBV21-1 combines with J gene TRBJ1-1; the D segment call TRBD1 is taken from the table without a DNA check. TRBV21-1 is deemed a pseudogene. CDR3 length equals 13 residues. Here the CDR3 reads CASSDPRGTEAFF. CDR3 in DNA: TGTGCCAGCAGCGACCCTAGGGGCACTGAAGCTTTCTTT.

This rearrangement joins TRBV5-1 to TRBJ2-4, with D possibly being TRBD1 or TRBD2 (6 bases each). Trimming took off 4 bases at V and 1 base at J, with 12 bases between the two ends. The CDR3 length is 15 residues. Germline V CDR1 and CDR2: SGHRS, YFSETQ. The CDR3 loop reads CASSTSGAAKNIQYF. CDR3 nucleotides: TGCGCCAGCAGCACCTCGGGGGCTGCCAAAAACATTCAGTACTTC.